The 29 T cell receptor beta chains below come from one sample, sequenced in a study of CD8+ T cells in alopecia areata. cDNA prepared by RNA extraction and subsequent reverse transcription served as the template for sequencing. Method: immunoSEQ multiplex PCR; TCRdb's copy keeps in-frame clones and lacks some. The table shows 150,000 to 200,000 clones, with approximately 50% occurring only once. Documented treatment: oral pan-JAK inhibitor, 5-10 mg twice daily. The input for sequencing was CD8+ T cells sorted from blood, taken around week 54, from a patient treated with tofacitinib. The receptors shown here come from a human donor with alopecia areata.

J is TRBJ2-1 and V is TRBV6-6, with 7 nucleotides matching TRBD1. Germline V gives CDR1 MNHNY, CDR2 SVGAGI (reference sequence). The CDR3 is 14 residues long. The ends lost 2 bases at V and 7 bases at J; junction bases unmatched: 5. CDR3 sequence reads: CASSYEGQPNEQFF. The CDR3 DNA reads as TGTGCCAGCAGTTACGAGGGACAGCCGAATGAGCAGTTCTTC.

This clone was counted between two and nine times. The genes are TRBV6-6 and TRBJ1-5, with 11 nucleotides matching TRBD1. V shed 4 bases, J shed 4 bases, and the junction held 3 bases outside the gene matches. There are 15 residues in the CDR3. Germline CDR1 MNHNY, CDR2 SVGAGI (reference sequence). For the CDR3, the DNA is TGTGCCAGCAGTTTCGGACAGGGGGCAAATCAGCCCCAGCATTTT. Its protein product is CASSFGQGANQPQHF.

This chain joins TRBV4-3 and TRBJ1-2; no definite D call. The CDR3 is 15 amino acids. Trimming removed 1 base from V and 5 bases from J, with 14 bases in between. Germline lookup yields CDR1 LGHNA and CDR2 YSLEER. CDR3 bases: TGCGCCAGCAGCCAAGGTCTCACGGTGTGGTATGGCTACACCTTC. This encodes CASSQGLTVWYGYTF.

By share, this clone ranks as large (0.1 to 1%). The chain recombines TRBV4-1 with TRBJ2-3; TRBD2 matches at 13 bases. The length of the CDR3 is 16 residues. CDR1 and CDR2 from the germline V gene are MGHRA and YSYEKL. Unmatched junction bases numbered 3, after V lost 1 base and J lost 5 bases. In DNA form, the CDR3 reads TGCGCCAGCAGCCAAGGTAGACTAGCGGGGGGAGATACGCAGTATTTT. Amino acid sequence: CASSQGRLAGGDTQYF.

The V and J genes are TRBV15 and TRBJ1-2; D is possibly TRBD1 (5 bases). In germline, CDR1 is LNHNV, CDR2 YYDKDF (reference sequence). Trimming left V 5 bases short and J 3 bases short, with 10 bases between. CDR3 length: 13 amino acids. The CDR3 is CATSATVDYGYTF. The CDR3 nucleotides are TGTGCCACCAGCGCGACAGTTGACTATGGCTACACCTTC.

The CDR3 DNA follows: TGTGCCAGCAGCCCCGGACAGGGGAATCAGCCCCAGCATTTT. Translation gives CASSPGQGNQPQHF. V is TRBV5-6 and J is TRBJ1-5; TRBD1 agrees at 9 bases. Germline CDR1 is SGHDT and CDR2 is YYEEEE. The junction had 3 bases not matched to a gene; V was cut back by 4 bases and J by 4 bases. The CDR3 totals 14 residues. Looking up the rest from reference TRBV5-6 and TRBJ1-5 gives the full variable domain: DAGVTQSPTHLIKTRGQQVTLRCSPKSGHDTVSWYQQALGQGPQFIFQYYEEEERQRGNFPDRFSGHQFPNYSSELNVNALLLGDSALYLCASSPGQGNQPQHFGDGTRLSIL.

The chain links TRBV30 to TRBJ1-5, with D possibly TRBD1 on 5 matching bases. Germline loops: CDR1 GTSNPN, CDR2 SVGIG (reference sequence). This CDR3 region has 14 residues. Deletions cut 0 bases from V and 5 bases from J, with 11 bases between. The CDR3 sequence is CAWSVQTGDQPQHF. The CDR3 coding sequence is TGTGCCTGGAGTGTACAAACAGGCGATCAGCCCCAGCATTTT.

CDR3 residues: CASSSMSGAGGYTF. The CDR3, as DNA: TGTGCCAGCAGCTCTATGAGTGGGGCAGGGGGCTACACCTTC. The genes are TRBV7-2 and TRBJ1-2, with D perhaps matching TRBD1 (5 bases). CDR3 length: 14 amino acids. Germline V gives CDR1 SGHTA, CDR2 FQGNSA. Trimming removed 4 bases from V and 8 bases from J, with 17 bases in between.

The J gene is TRBJ2-4, the V gene TRBV6-6; possible D gene TRBD2, 6 bases. The V gene lost 6 bases and the J gene lost 0 bases, with 15 bases spanning the gap. Germline V gives CDR1 MNHNY, CDR2 SVGAGI (reference sequence). The CDR3 runs to 16 residues. CDR3 region: CASSNGAGLAKNIQYF. The CDR3 DNA reads TGTGCCAGCAGCAACGGGGCGGGGCTAGCCAAAAACATTCAGTACTTC.

This clone has a count of ten or more. The V and J genes are TRBV7-2 and TRBJ2-7; no clear D gene. Germline V gives CDR1 SGHTA, CDR2 FQGNSA. The CDR3 covers 13 residues. The V gene lost 0 bases and the J gene lost 5 bases, with 8 bases spanning the gap. As DNA, the CDR3 is TGTGCCAGCAGCTTAGCCGGGTCCCACGAGCAGTACTTC. This codes for CASSLAGSHEQYF.

This clone was found a few times. The chain recombines TRBV6-4 with TRBJ1-6, with 7 bases aligning to TRBD1. The germline gives CDR1 MRHNA, CDR2 SNTAGT. J gave up 5 bases and V 6 bases, and 7 bases lay outside the gene matches. The CDR3 runs 15 residues. In nucleotides, the CDR3 is TGTGCCAGCAGCTCGTCGGGACAGAATAATTCACCCCTCCACTTT. Protein sequence: CASSSSGQNNSPLHF.

This clone was observed a handful of times. The J gene is TRBJ2-1, the V gene TRBV2; the D is unclear. Deletions cut 3 bases from V and 5 bases from J, with 5 bases between. The CDR3 spans 12 residues. The germline gives CDR1 SNHLY, CDR2 FYNNEI. The CDR3 DNA reads TGTGCCAGCAGTGACAGAAACAATGAGCAGTTCTTC. Its protein product is CASSDRNNEQFF.

This clone showed up just a few times. CDR3 sequence reads: CASSVGGNSGNTIYF. CDR3 sequence (DNA): TGTGCCAGCAGCGTAGGAGGTAACTCTGGAAACACCATATATTTT. The chain recombines TRBV9 with TRBJ1-3, with unresolved D. Deletions cut 0 bases from V and 0 bases from J, with 7 bases between. The CDR3 spans 15 residues. Germline values: CDR1 SGDLS, CDR2 YYNGEE.

The V gene is TRBV30, the J gene TRBJ1-5; unclear D gene. The V end was cut by 2 bases, the J end by 0 bases, with 8 bases between. The CDR3 spans 14 residues. Germline lookup yields CDR1 GTSNPN and CDR2 SVGIG (reference sequence). The DNA for the CDR3 is TGTGCCTGGAGTCGACCGTTTAGCAATCAGCCCCAGCATTTT. Encoded protein: CAWSRPFSNQPQHF.

This clone appeared a few times. The chain carries TRBV4-3 and TRBJ2-6; D not resolved. The CDR3 is made up of 16 amino acids. Germline CDR1 and CDR2: LGHNA and YSLEER. V was pared by 0 bases and J by 0 bases, with 6 bases between. The CDR3 here is CASSQDHSSGANVLTF. CDR3 coding DNA: TGCGCCAGCAGCCAAGATCATAGCTCTGGGGCCAACGTCCTGACTTTC.

CDR3 bases: TGTGCCAGCAGCTTCGCAACAGGGGATTCACCCCTCCACTTT. This translates into CASSFATGDSPLHF. The chain carries TRBV13 and TRBJ1-6; TRBD1 agrees at 7 bases. Germline V gene data show CDR1 as PRHDT and CDR2 as FYEKMQ (reference sequence). The V and J ends lost 3 bases and 8 bases, in that order; junction bases with no gene match: 4. The CDR3 runs 14 residues.

The CDR3 sequence is CASSLTGGGETQYF. The DNA of the CDR3 is TGTGCCAGCAGCCTGACAGGGGGCGGAGAGACCCAGTACTTC. The chain employs TRBV7-3 and TRBJ2-5, with TRBD1 identical over 10 bases. The J segment lost 4 bases and the V segment lost 5 bases, leaving 4 bases of the junction unmatched. The CDR3 extends over 14 amino acids. The V gene's germline CDR1 is SGHTA and CDR2 FQGTGA.

This clone was observed a handful of times. V usage is TRBV5-1 and J usage is TRBJ2-1; D perhaps matches TRBD2 (6 bases). The CDR3 loop spans 13 amino acids. V lost 0 bases and J 15 bases, leaving 16 bases between the germline ends. Germline assignment: CDR1 SGHRS and CDR2 YFSETQ. The CDR3 nucleotides are TGCGCCAGCAGCTTGGCCGGGACTCCCTCCGGGTTCTTC. Translated: CASSLAGTPSGFF.

This rearrangement joins TRBV27 to TRBJ2-1; 11 positions agree with TRBD2. In germline, CDR1 is MNHEY, CDR2 SMNVEV (reference sequence). The CDR3 is made up of 14 amino acids. The ends lost 7 bases at V and 7 bases at J; junction bases unmatched: 6. The CDR3 reads CASTRGLAVNEQFF. DNA of the CDR3: TGTGCCAGCACCCGGGGACTAGCGGTTAATGAGCAGTTCTTC.

This chain uses TRBV27 with TRBJ2-5; the D is unclear. Deletions cut 6 bases from V and 1 base from J, with 9 bases between. The CDR3 extends over 13 amino acids. Germline values: CDR1 MNHEY, CDR2 SMNVEV (reference sequence). The CDR3 sequence: CASSLMSQETQYF. For the CDR3, the DNA is TGTGCCAGCAGCCTTATGAGCCAAGAGACCCAGTACTTC.

The V gene is TRBV4-3, the J gene TRBJ1-2; the D is unclear. The CDR3 has 18 residues. CDR1 and CDR2 (germline): LGHNA, YSLEER. Trimming stripped 0 bases from V and 4 bases from J, with 21 bases between. Here the CDR3 reads CASSQDVVDRENFYGYTF. The CDR3 DNA reads as TGCGCCAGCAGCCAAGACGTCGTGGACCGGGAAAATTTCTATGGCTACACCTTC.

This clone has only a few counts. The rearrangement joins TRBV7-8 to TRBJ1-5; the D is unclear. Trimming removed 1 base at V and 2 bases at J, with 6 bases between. The germline V gene has CDR1 SGHVS and CDR2 FQNEAQ. The CDR3 runs to 14 residues. The CDR3 DNA reads TGTGCCAGCAGCTTAGGTGGGGGCAATCAGCCCCAGCATTTT. This sequence encodes CASSLGGGNQPQHF.

V usage is TRBV15 and J usage is TRBJ2-6, with D perhaps TRBD1 or TRBD2 (5 bases each). The CDR3 totals 21 residues. Deletions cut 2 bases from V and 3 bases from J, with 26 bases between. Looked up from germline, CDR1 is LNHNV and CDR2 is YYDKDF (reference sequence). In DNA, the CDR3 is TGTGCCACCAGCAGACCTCTCTCCGCCGGGACGGTTGGGCGTGGGGCCAACGTCCTGACTTTC. The encoded protein is CATSRPLSAGTVGRGANVLTF.

CDR3 protein: CASNPGGEETQYF. For the CDR3, the DNA is TGTGCCAGCAATCCAGGGGGGGAAGAGACCCAGTACTTC. This sequence joins TRBV2 and TRBJ2-5; possibly TRBD1 or TRBD2 for D (7 bases each). CDR3 length: 13 residues. Germline V gene lookup returns CDR1 SNHLY and CDR2 FYNNEI. Trimming took 7 bases from V and 3 from J, leaving 12 bases between them.

This clone turned up a few times. V gene TRBV5-1 combines with J gene TRBJ2-7; D is perhaps TRBD1 (6 bases). The CDR3 spans 13 residues. The V end lost 2 bases, the J end lost 2 bases, and 8 bases lay between the germline ends. In germline, CDR1 is SGHRS, CDR2 YFSETQ. The CDR3 nucleotides read TGCGCCAGCAGCTTCCGACAGGCCTACGAGCAGTACTTC. It specifies CASSFRQAYEQYF.

The chain combines TRBV7-8 with TRBJ2-5; unclear D gene. The V gene lost 8 bases and the J gene lost 1 base, with 2 bases spanning the gap. Germline V gives CDR1 SGHVS, CDR2 FQNEAQ. The CDR3 covers 10 residues. For the CDR3, the DNA is TGTGCCAGCCTCCAAGAGACCCAGTACTTC. It specifies CASLQETQYF.

This clone was seen a single time. This rearrangement joins TRBV6-1 to TRBJ1-5; D remains ambiguous. From germline, CDR1 is MNHNS and CDR2 SASEGT. The V end lost 8 bases, the J end lost 2 bases, and 13 bases lay between the germline ends. This CDR3 is 14 amino acids long. CDR3 amino acids: CASGVNPGNQPQHF. The CDR3 nucleotides read TGTGCCAGCGGCGTGAACCCGGGCAATCAGCCCCAGCATTTT.

The chain recombines TRBV5-1 with TRBJ2-5; D gene unclear. V was shortened by 4 bases and J by 5 bases, with 15 bases between the two germline ends. This CDR3 has 14 residues. Germline assignment: CDR1 SGHRS and CDR2 YFSETQ. In DNA, the CDR3 is TGCGCCAGCAGCGACCCGGGCCGAGTGGAGACCCAGTACTTC. This gives the protein CASSDPGRVETQYF.

The sample holds a few counts of this clone. The chain uses TRBV30 and TRBJ1-4; 9 nucleotides agree with TRBD1. The germline V gene has CDR1 GTSNPN and CDR2 SVGIG (reference sequence). CDR3 length: 19 residues. V trimming: 3 bases; J trimming: 3 bases; junction bases outside the gene matches: 17. The CDR3 region is CAWSLRVGTGFSANEKLFF. The CDR3 DNA reads TGTGCCTGGAGCCTTCGAGTGGGGACAGGGTTTTCGGCTAATGAAAAACTGTTTTTT.